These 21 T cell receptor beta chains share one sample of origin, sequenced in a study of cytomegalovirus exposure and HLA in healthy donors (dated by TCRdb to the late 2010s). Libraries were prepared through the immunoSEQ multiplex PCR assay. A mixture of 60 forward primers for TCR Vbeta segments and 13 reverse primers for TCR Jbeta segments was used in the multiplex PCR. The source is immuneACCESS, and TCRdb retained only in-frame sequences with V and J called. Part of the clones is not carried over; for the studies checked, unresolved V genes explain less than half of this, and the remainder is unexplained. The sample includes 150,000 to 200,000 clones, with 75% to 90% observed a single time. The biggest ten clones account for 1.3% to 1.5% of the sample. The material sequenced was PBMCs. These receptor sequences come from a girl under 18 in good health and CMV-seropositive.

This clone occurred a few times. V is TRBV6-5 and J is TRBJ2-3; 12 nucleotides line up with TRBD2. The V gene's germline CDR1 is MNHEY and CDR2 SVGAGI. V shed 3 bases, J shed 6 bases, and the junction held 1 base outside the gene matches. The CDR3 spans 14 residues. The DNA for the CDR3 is TGTGCCAGCAGTTATCTAGCGGGGGGGGATACGCAGTATTTT. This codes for CASSYLAGGDTQYF.

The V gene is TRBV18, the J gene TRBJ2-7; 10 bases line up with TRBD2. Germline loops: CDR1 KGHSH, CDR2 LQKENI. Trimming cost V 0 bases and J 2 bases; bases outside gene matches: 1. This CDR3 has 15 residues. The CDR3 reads CASSPPGLAAYEQYF. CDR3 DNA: TGTGCCAGCTCACCACCCGGACTAGCGGCCTACGAGCAGTACTTC.

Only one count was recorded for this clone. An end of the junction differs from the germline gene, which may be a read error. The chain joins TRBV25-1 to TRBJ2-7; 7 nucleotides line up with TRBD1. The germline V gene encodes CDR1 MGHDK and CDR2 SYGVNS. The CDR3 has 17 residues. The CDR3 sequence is CASTEIVGQPITYEQYF. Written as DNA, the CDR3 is TGTGCCAGCACTGAAATTGTGGGACAGCCCATCACCTACGAGCAGTACTTC.

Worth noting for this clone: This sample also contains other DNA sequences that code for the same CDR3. This chain's CDR3 is CSVGLAGGRETQYF. CDR3 nucleotides: TGCAGCGTTGGCCTAGCGGGCGGAAGGGAGACCCAGTACTTC. The V and J genes are TRBV29-1 and TRBJ2-5; TRBD2 matches at 8 bases. Trimming cost V 4 bases and J 5 bases; bases outside gene matches: 9. The germline V gene encodes CDR1 SQVTM and CDR2 ANQGSEA. This CDR3 contains 14 residues.

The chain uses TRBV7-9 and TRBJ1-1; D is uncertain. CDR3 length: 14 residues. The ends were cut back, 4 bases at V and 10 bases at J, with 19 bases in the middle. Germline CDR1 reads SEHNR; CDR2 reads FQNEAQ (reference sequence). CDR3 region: CASSSPMEGRVAFF. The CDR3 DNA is TGTGCCAGCAGCTCCCCGATGGAGGGTCGCGTAGCTTTCTTT.

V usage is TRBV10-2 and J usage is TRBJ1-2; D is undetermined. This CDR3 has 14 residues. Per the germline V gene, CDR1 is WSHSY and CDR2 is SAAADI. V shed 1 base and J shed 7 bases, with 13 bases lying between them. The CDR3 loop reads CASSEFSGDGGYTF. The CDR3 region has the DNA TGCGCCAGCAGTGAGTTCTCCGGGGATGGTGGCTACACCTTC.

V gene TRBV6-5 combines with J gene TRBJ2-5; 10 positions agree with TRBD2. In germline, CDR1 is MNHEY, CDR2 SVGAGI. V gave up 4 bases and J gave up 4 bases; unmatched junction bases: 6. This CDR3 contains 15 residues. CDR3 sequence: CASSSSGREGETQYF. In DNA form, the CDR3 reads TGTGCCAGCAGTTCGAGCGGGAGGGAGGGAGAGACCCAGTACTTC.

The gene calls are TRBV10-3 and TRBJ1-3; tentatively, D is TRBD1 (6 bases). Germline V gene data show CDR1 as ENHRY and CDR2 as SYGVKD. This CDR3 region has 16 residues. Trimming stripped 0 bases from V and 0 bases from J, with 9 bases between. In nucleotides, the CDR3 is TGTGCCATCAGTGAGTCCCAGGGGAGCTCTGGAAACACCATATATTTT. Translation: CAISESQGSSGNTIYF.

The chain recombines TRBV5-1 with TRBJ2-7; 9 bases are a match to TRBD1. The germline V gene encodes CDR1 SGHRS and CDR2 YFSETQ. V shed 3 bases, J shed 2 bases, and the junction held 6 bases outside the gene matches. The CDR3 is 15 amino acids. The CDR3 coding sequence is TGCGCCAGCAGCTCCGGACAGGGGCCCGCCTACGAGCAGTACTTC. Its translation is CASSSGQGPAYEQYF.

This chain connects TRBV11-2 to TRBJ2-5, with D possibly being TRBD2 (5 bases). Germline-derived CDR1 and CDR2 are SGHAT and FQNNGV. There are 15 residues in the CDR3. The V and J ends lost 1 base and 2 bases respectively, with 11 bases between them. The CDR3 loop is CASSLAGFGQETQYF. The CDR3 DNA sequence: TGTGCCAGCAGCTTAGCGGGGTTTGGGCAAGAGACCCAGTACTTC.

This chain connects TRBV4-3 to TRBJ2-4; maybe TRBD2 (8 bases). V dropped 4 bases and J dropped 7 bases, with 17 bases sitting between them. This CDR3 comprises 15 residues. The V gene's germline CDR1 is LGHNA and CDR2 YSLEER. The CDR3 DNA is TGCGCCAGCAGCCCGGGAGGGGGGGACAGCAACATTCAGTACTTC. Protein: CASSPGGGDSNIQYF.

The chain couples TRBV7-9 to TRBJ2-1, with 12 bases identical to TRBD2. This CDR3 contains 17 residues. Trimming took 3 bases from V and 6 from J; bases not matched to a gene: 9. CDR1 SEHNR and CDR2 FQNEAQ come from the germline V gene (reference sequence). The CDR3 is CASSFGLRLAGANEQFF. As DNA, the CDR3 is TGTGCCAGCAGCTTCGGGTTGCGACTAGCGGGGGCCAATGAGCAGTTCTTC. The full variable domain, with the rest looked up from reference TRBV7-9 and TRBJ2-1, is DTGVSQNPRHKITKRGQNVTFRCDPISEHNRLYWYRQTLGQGPEFLTYFQNEAQLEKSRLLSDRFSAERPKGSFSTLEIQRTEQGDSAMYLCASSFGLRLAGANEQFFGPGTRLTVL.

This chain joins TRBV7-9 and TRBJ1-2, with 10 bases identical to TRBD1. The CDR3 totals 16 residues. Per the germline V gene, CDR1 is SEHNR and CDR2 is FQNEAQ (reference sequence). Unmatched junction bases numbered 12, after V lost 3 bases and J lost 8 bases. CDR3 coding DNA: TGTGCCAGCAGCTTCGCCCCGGGACAGGGGCACCAAGGCTACACCTTC. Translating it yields CASSFAPGQGHQGYTF.

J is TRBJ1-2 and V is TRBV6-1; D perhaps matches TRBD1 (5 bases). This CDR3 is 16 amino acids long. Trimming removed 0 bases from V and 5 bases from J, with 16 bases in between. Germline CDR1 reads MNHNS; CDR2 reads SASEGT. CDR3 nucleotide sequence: TGTGCCAGCAGTGAAGCGTTGGCAGTCTCAGGGTATGGCTACACCTTC. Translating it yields CASSEALAVSGYGYTF.

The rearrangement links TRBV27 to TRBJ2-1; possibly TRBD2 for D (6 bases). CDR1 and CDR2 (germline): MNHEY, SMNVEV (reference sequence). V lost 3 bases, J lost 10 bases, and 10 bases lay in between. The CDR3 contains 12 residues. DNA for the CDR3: TGTGCCAGCAGTTTTCCGGGAGAGGAGCAGTTCTTC. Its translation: CASSFPGEEQFF.

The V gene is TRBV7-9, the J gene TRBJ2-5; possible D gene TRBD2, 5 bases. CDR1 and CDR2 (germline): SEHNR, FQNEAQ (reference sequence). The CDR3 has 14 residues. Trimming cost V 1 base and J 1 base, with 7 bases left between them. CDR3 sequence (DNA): TGTGCCAGCAGCTTAGGAGGGATCCAAGAGACCCAGTACTTC. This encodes CASSLGGIQETQYF. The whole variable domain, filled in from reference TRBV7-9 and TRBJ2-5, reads DTGVSQNPRHKITKRGQNVTFRCDPISEHNRLYWYRQTLGQGPEFLTYFQNEAQLEKSRLLSDRFSAERPKGSFSTLEIQRTEQGDSAMYLCASSLGGIQETQYFGPGTRLLVL.

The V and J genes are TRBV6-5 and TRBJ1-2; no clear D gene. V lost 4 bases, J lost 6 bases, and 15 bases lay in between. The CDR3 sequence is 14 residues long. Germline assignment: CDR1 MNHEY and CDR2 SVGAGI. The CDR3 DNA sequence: TGTGCCAGCAGTTCTTACCGGTCCGTGGATGGCTACACCTTC. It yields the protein CASSSYRSVDGYTF.

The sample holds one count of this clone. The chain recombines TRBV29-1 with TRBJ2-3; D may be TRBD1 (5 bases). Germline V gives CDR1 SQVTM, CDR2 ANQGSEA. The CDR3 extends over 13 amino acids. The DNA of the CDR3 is TGCACCGCCCGACAGCCGATATTAGATACGCAGTATTTT. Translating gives CTARQPILDTQYF.

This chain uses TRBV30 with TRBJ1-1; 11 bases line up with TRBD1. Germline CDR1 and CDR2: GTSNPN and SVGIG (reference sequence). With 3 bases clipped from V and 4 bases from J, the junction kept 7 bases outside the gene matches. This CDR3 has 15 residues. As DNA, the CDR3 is TGTGCCTGGAGCCCGGGACAGGGGGTGTTCACTGAAGCTTTCTTT. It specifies CAWSPGQGVFTEAFF.

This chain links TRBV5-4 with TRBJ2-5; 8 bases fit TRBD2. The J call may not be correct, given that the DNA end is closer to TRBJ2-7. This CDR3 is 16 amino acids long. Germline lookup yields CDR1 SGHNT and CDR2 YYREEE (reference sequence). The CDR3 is CASSLGLAGHAYEQYF. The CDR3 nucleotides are TGTGCCAGCAGCTTGGGGCTAGCGGGCCATGCCTACGAGCAGTACTTC.

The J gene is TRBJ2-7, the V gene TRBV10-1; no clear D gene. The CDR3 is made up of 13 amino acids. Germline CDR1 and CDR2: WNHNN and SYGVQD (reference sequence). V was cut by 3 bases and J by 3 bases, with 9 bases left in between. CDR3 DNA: TGCGCCAGCAGTGATTTTAACAGCTACGAGCAGTACTTC. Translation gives CASSDFNSYEQYF.